This TCR beta chain was observed in a study of CD8 T cells in Susac syndrome (dated by TCRdb to about 2019). Some background on the complete study: Whether CD8+ T cell activation and differentiation in Susac syndrome was antigen driven was tested using repertoire sequencing. The study compared CD8+ T cell repertoire clonality among eleven to twelve healthy donors, some 14 Susac syndrome patients and fewer than 19 multiple sclerosis patients. Paper-wide results and their limitations: The number of individuals in the TCR sequencing and HLA analysis was recognized as being relatively small.

Peripheral blood CD8+ and CD4+ T cells from healthy donors, Susac syndrome patients and multiple sclerosis patients were profiled by high-throughput TCR beta sequencing. Multiple sclerosis controls were treatment-naive patients with stable or active relapsing-remitting disease fulfilling revised McDonald criteria. Bulk CD8+ and CD4+ T cells were purified magnetically by negative isolation, whereas CD8+ TEMRA cells were enriched by FACS. Blood was collected in EDTA tubes and processed within 24 hours, with PBMCs isolated through density gradient centrifugation. PBMCs intended for TCR sequencing were cryopreserved in liquid nitrogen and were subsequently thawed in a 37 degrees C water bath. Purity of sorted or isolated CD4+, CD8+ and CD8+ TEMRA cells was at least 90%. A note on this clonotype: No antigen is known for it. Within one base of it there is no much larger clone, and no base qualities were kept.

The cysteine opens and the phenylalanine closes a CDR3 of 14 amino acids. Just CDR3 DNA is preserved here, 42 bases in frame from base 1. The germline V and J ends show losses of 6 bases and 5 bases respectively, and no gene match explains 6 bases of the junction. RNA was extracted using the RNeasy kit, and roughly 0.5 to 1 microgram was reverse transcribed with random hexamers. The immunoSEQ multiplex PCR assay, covering 54 Vbeta and 13 Jbeta segments, was used to amplify TCR beta CDR3 regions. PCR amplification bias was corrected using a synthetic template baseline for primer optimization and computational correction. The study's processing was this. Only productive sequences were kept, with reads annotated to V, D and J genes according to IMGT and analyzed in immunoSEQ Analyzer. To calculate clonality, Shannon entropy was normalized by log2 of the number of productive unique sequences and then subtracted from one. For each patient and control, public and private clones were evaluated among the 100 most prevalent clones. Clones were defined as Susac-specific if absent from the healthy and MS cohorts, from more than 900 published viral clones and from other ImmuneACCESS disease sequences. TCRdb passed the public sequencing reads through fastp at Q25 and MiXCR, retaining productive beta sequences. Entries are consolidated by CDR3 protein sequence, retaining the most common genes and DNA. Here the V and J calls rest on TCRdb's processing, not on the authors' analysis. A total of approximately 220,000 distinct CDR3 sequences appear in this sample, 80% to 95% of them only once. Around 0.15% of the sample comes from the top ten.

The TCR originated in a human donor with multiple sclerosis. Recombination connected TRBV12-3 or TRBV12-4 to TRBJ2-2; TRBD2 lines up with 7 middle nucleotides. Sequencing was carried out using CD8+ T cells from PBMCs. In nucleotides, the sequence is TGTGCCAGCAGCCCAGCGGGACGAACCGGGGAGCTGTTTTTT. This translates into CASSPAGRTGELFF.